This T cell receptor beta chain was sequenced during a study of glioma-infiltrating T cells after dendritic cell vaccination. Looking at the study overall: Dendritic cell vaccination trial patients had either newly diagnosed or recurrent glioblastoma.

Some clones are missing from TCRdb's copy, which holds only in-frame ones; the method was immunoSEQ multiplex PCR. The sample records about 95,000 clones, approximately 81% being singletons. Comment on this clone: Other DNA sequences in this sample translate to the same CDR3.

The junction had 3 bases not matched to a gene; V was cut back by 5 bases and J by 3 bases. This CDR3 has 13 residues. Germline V gene sequence: CDR1 SQVTM, CDR2 ANQGSEA. The chain links TRBV29-1 to TRBJ1-2; 10 bases are shared with TRBD1. The starting material was blood, obtained before dendritic cell vaccination. The receptor's source is a human donor with glioblastoma. The CDR3 protein is CSVRDRGDYGYTF. The CDR3 DNA is TGCAGCGTTCGGGACAGGGGTGACTATGGCTACACCTTC.